This T cell receptor beta chain was sequenced for a study of CD8 T cells in Susac syndrome (dated by TCRdb to about 2019). Describing the broader study: Repertoire sequencing was used to test whether CD8+ T cell activation and differentiation in Susac syndrome was antigen driven.

As concerns this clonotype: What antigen it recognizes has not been identified. No base-level quality is on record; no much larger clone is a single base apart.

Peripheral blood CD8+ and CD4+ T cells from healthy donors, Susac syndrome patients and multiple sclerosis patients were profiled using high-throughput TCR beta sequencing. Treatment-naive patients with stable or active relapsing-remitting disease fulfilling revised McDonald criteria were used as multiple sclerosis controls. Bulk CD8+ and CD4+ T cells were purified by magnetic negative isolation, while CD8+ TEMRA cells were enriched using FACS. Blood was collected in EDTA tubes and processed within 24 hours, with PBMCs isolated through density gradient centrifugation. PBMCs intended for TCR sequencing were frozen in liquid nitrogen and were later thawed in a 37 degrees C water bath. The sorted or isolated CD4+, CD8+ and CD8+ TEMRA cells had a purity of 90% or higher. Results the study describes overall, beyond this receptor: The number of individuals in the TCR sequencing and HLA analysis was recognized as being relatively small.

RNA was extracted using the RNeasy kit, and about 0.45 to 1 ug of the RNA was reverse transcribed with random hexamers. TCR beta CDR3 regions were amplified with the immunoSEQ multiplex PCR assay covering 54 Vbeta and 13 Jbeta segments. PCR amplification bias was corrected using a synthetic template baseline for primer optimization and computational correction. On the study's bioinformatics: Reads were annotated to V, D and J genes according to IMGT and were analyzed with immunoSEQ Analyzer, with only productive sequences retained. Clonality was calculated as one minus the Shannon entropy normalized by log2 of the number of productive unique sequences. Public and private clones were assessed among the 100 most prevalent clones of each patient and control. A clone was defined as Susac-specific if it was absent from the healthy and MS cohorts, from around 960 published viral clones and from other ImmuneACCESS disease sequences. The public reads were reanalyzed by TCRdb: fastp trimming at Q25, MiXCR alignment, in-frame beta chains only. Each CDR3 protein gets just one entry, which takes the most common genes and DNA from the rows behind it. TCRdb, not the original authors, processed these V and J calls. In this sample the table shows roughly 130,000 distinct CDR3 sequences, around 96% of which occur a single time. The ten largest clones add up to approximately 0.11% of the sample.

Per the germline V gene, ENHRY is the CDR1 and SYGVKD is the CDR2. The junction shows trimming of 3 bases on V and 3 bases on J, plus 9 bases between the germline ends. The cysteine opens and the phenylalanine closes a CDR3 of 15 amino acids. Left in the record is the CDR3 DNA by itself, 45 bases read in frame from the first base. The rearrangement combines TRBV10-3 with TRBJ1-6, with no confident D gene call. This sequence originates from a human donor with multiple sclerosis. The specimen was CD4+ T cells from PBMCs. The DNA reads TGTGCCATCAGTGATTCCGGGCTCTATAATTCACCCCTCCACTTT. Its amino acids are CAISDSGLYNSPLHF.